The rows below give T cell receptor beta chains drawn from one sample of a study of blood T cell repertoires in COVID-19. Clones were sequenced by immunoSEQ multiplex PCR, and TCRdb holds only the in-frame ones, with some missing. The table records about 240,000 clones, 86% of them present only once. Sequencing was performed on peripheral blood. The receptors originated from an elderly man with acute or convalescent COVID-19. CDR3s include the opening cysteine and the closing phenylalanine or tryptophan. Fields, in order: J gene, D gene, clone size, V gene, CDR3 DNA, CDR3 protein. The D gene is left open where the match is weak. Rows may omit the clone size; those that give it use once, few, many or a size class.

TRBJ2-5,NA,NA,TRBV6-5,TGTGCCAGCACATGGCAAATCCAAGAGACCCAGTACTTC,CASTWQIQETQYF
TRBJ2-7,TRBD2,NA,TRBV7-7,TGTGCTAGCAGCTCCGGGGGTAGCGGGGGCTACGAGCAGTACTTC,CASSSGGSGGYEQYF
TRBJ2-2,NA,once,TRBV19,TGTGCCAGTAGTATGGGGCAGGCCCGGTCCGGGGAGCTGTTTTTT,CASSMGQARSGELFF
TRBJ1-2,NA,NA,TRBV2,TGTGCCAGCGGAGGACGTGACACTGGCTACACCTTC,CASGGRDTGYTF
TRBJ2-3,NA,NA,TRBV19,TGTGCCAGTAGTCCTCTGGGGGGACTTCGAATAACAGATACGCAGTATTTT,CASSPLGGLRITDTQYF
TRBJ2-1,TRBD2,NA,TRBV7-9,TGTGCCAGCAGCTCCCGGGACTATGGGTACAATGAGCAGTTCTTC,CASSSRDYGYNEQFF
TRBJ1-6,NA,few,TRBV11-2,TGTGCCAGCAGCCACAGGGTGGCCTATAATTCACCCCTCCACTTT,CASSHRVAYNSPLHF
TRBJ1-2,NA,NA,TRBV3-1/TRBV3-2,TGTGCCAGCAGCCTGACAGACTATGGCTACACCTTC,CASSLTDYGYTF
TRBJ1-4,NA,NA,TRBV28,TGTGCCAGCAGTTTAGTTCCTAAGGAAAAACTGTTTTTT,CASSLVPKEKLFF
TRBJ1-4,NA,NA,TRBV19,TGTGCCAGTAGTATCCCAGGGTGGGGTGAAAAACTGTTTTTT,CASSIPGWGEKLFF
TRBJ2-1,NA,NA,TRBV5-1,TGCGCCAGCAGCCCTGACAGATGGACGGCCTTCTGGAACAATGAGCAGTTCTTC,CASSPDRWTAFWNNEQFF
TRBJ1-2,NA,NA,TRBV28,TGTGCCAGCAGTAGTAGCGGCTACACCTTC,CASSSSGYTF
TRBJ1-6,NA,NA,TRBV19,TGTGCCAGTAGTATCGAAATAGACAGCTCCTATAATTCACCCCTCCACTTT,CASSIEIDSSYNSPLHF
TRBJ1-2,NA,NA,TRBV6-5,TGTGCCAGTCTCCGGCAGGGGTCGGACTATGGCTACACCTTC,CASLRQGSDYGYTF
TRBJ1-2,NA,NA,TRBV28,TGTGCCAGCAGTCTCCCGGCGGCCAGCTATGGCTACACCTTC,CASSLPAASYGYTF
TRBJ1-6,TRBD1,NA,TRBV10-2,TGCGCCGTCCGGGCAGGGGGTAATTCACCCCTCCACTTT,CAVRAGGNSPLHF
TRBJ1-3,NA,NA,TRBV7-6,TGTGCCAGCAGCTTAGGCCTGAGTCCCGAGTCTGGAAACACCATATATTTT,CASSLGLSPESGNTIYF
TRBJ2-5,NA,NA,TRBV5-1,TGCGCCAGCAGCTATGGTGGCCCACAAGAGACCCAGTACTTC,CASSYGGPQETQYF
TRBJ1-3,NA,NA,TRBV6-1,TGTGCCAGCAGTGAATACAGGAGCTCTGGAAACACCATATATTTT,CASSEYRSSGNTIYF
TRBJ1-5,TRBD1,NA,TRBV3-1/TRBV3-2,TGTGCCAGCAGCCAAACCGGGACAGGGGGGAATCAGCCCCAGCATTTT,CASSQTGTGGNQPQHF
TRBJ1-2,NA,NA,TRBV10-2,TGCGCCAGCAGTGAGTCGATTGGGCAGGTTGGGGGCTACACCTTC,CASSESIGQVGGYTF
TRBJ2-2,NA,NA,TRBV27,TGTGCCAGCAGGCCAACCCAGGACACCGGGGAGCTGTTTTTT,CASRPTQDTGELFF
TRBJ1-5,NA,NA,TRBV28,TGTGCCAGCAGGGGGCTGGACAGTTTTCAGCCCCAGCATTTT,CASRGLDSFQPQHF
TRBJ1-6,NA,NA,TRBV5-6,TGTGCCAGCACCCAGCGGGTCCCCTATAATTCACCCCTCCACTTT,CASTQRVPYNSPLHF
TRBJ1-6,NA,few,TRBV28,TGTGCCAGCAGACTCACGAGGGATAATTCACCCCTCCACTTT,CASRLTRDNSPLHF
TRBJ1-6,NA,NA,TRBV9,TGTGCCAGCAGCGTAGGGGGCAGGGGAAATTCACCCCTCCACTTT,CASSVGGRGNSPLHF
TRBJ2-2,TRBD2,NA,TRBV10-2,TGCGCCAGCAAGGGGACTAGCGGGCTAGGCGGGGAGCTGTTTTTT,CASKGTSGLGGELFF
TRBJ2-2,NA,NA,TRBV10-3,TGTGCCACCGAAGCCGACACCGGGGAGCTGTTTTTT,CATEADTGELFF
TRBJ1-4,NA,NA,TRBV21-1,TGTGCCAGCAGCAAAGCGCTTTGGAACAGGGCGATCTATGAAAAACTGTTTTTT,CASSKALWNRAIYEKLFF
TRBJ2-1,TRBD2,NA,TRBV29-1,TGCAGCGTTTCCGGACTAGCGGGGTACAATGAGCAGTTCTTC,CSVSGLAGYNEQFF
TRBJ1-1,NA,NA,TRBV28,TGTGCCTACGCCGCGGGGGGGCGAAACACTGAAGCTTTCTTT,CAYAAGGRNTEAFF
TRBJ2-7,TRBD2,NA,TRBV5-4,TGTGCCAGCAGCTTTGGGGGGGGTGCAACCTACGAGCAGTACTTC,CASSFGGGATYEQYF
TRBJ2-5,NA,NA,TRBV5-1,TGCGCCAGCAGCTTACCCGGGAGAGAGACCCAGTACTTC,CASSLPGRETQYF
TRBJ2-4,TRBD1,NA,TRBV20-1,TGCAGTGCTAGTGGCAGGACAGGGACCACCGGAAACATTCAGTACTTC,CSASGRTGTTGNIQYF
TRBJ1-2,TRBD1,few,TRBV3-1/TRBV3-2,TGTGCCAGCAGCCAAAGACAGGGCTATGGCTACACCTTC,CASSQRQGYGYTF
TRBJ2-7,NA,NA,TRBV27,TGTGCCAGCGGGTTAGCCCGGCAGTACTTC,CASGLARQYF
TRBJ2-5,TRBD1,NA,TRBV7-9,TGTGCCAGCAGCCGGGACAGGCGACAAGAGACCCAGTACTTC,CASSRDRRQETQYF
TRBJ1-4,NA,NA,TRBV10-2,TGCGCCAGCAGGGAGCCCGCTAATGAAAAACTGTTTTTT,CASREPANEKLFF
TRBJ2-3,TRBD1,NA,TRBV7-3,TGTGCCAGCAGCCCCAACTCCCAGGCAGGACAGGCGGCGCAGTATTTT,CASSPNSQAGQAAQYF
TRBJ2-4,TRBD2,NA,TRBV5-8,TGTGCCTGCGCTAGCGGGGGATGGGCCAAAAACATTCAGTACTTC,CACASGGWAKNIQYF
TRBJ1-2,TRBD1,NA,TRBV19,TGTGCCAGTAGTGTCGACAGGGGATCTACTAACTATGGCTACACCTTC,CASSVDRGSTNYGYTF
TRBJ2-5,TRBD2,NA,TRBV4-2,TGTGCCAGCAGCCCCAGGGGGGCTAGCGGGGGGGCCCGGGAGACCCAGTACTTC,CASSPRGASGGARETQYF
TRBJ1-1,NA,once,TRBV7-2,TGTGCCAGCAGCTCCTTTGGCGGAGGCGGTGAAGCTTTCTTT,CASSSFGGGGEAFF
TRBJ2-1,NA,NA,TRBV11-1,TGTGCCAGCAGCCGCGACAGGGGACTGCGGGAGGGCGTCTTC,CASSRDRGLREGVF
TRBJ1-2,NA,once,TRBV3-1/TRBV3-2,TGTGCCAGCAGCCACGGAGACAGAGTCTATGGCTACACCTTC,CASSHGDRVYGYTF
TRBJ2-1,TRBD1,NA,TRBV9,TGTGCCAGCAGCGTACGAGGACAGGCCTTCTCCTACAATGAGCAGTTCTTC,CASSVRGQAFSYNEQFF
TRBJ1-2,NA,NA,TRBV10-3,TGTGCCATGTCGGGGAGTGGCCGGAGGAGCTATGGCTACACCTTC,CAMSGSGRRSYGYTF
TRBJ2-5,NA,NA,TRBV4-2,TGTGCCAGCAGCCCGGGGACTCAAGAGACCCAGTACTTC,CASSPGTQETQYF